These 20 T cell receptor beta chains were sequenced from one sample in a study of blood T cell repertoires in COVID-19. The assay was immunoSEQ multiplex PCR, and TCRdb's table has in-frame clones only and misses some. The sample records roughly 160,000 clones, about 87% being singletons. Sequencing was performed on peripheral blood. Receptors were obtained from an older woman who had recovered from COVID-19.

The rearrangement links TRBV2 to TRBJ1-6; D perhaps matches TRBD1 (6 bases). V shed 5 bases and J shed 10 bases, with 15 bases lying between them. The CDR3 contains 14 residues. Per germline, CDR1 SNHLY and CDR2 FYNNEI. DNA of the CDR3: TGTGCCAGCAGTCCGGGACAAACAAGATCACCCCTCCACTTT. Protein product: CASSPGQTRSPLHF.

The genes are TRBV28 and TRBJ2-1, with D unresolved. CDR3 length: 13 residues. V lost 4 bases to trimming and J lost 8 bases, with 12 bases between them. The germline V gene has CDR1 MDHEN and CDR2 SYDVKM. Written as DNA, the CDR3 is TGTGCCAGCAGTTCGGAAGCGTTGGATGAGCAGTTCTTC. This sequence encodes CASSSEALDEQFF.

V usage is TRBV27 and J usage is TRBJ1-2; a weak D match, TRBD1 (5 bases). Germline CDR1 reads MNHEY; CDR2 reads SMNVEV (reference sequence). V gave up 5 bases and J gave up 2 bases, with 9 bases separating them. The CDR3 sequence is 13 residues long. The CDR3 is CASSARANYGYTF. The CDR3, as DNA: TGTGCCAGCAGTGCCAGGGCCAACTATGGCTACACCTTC.

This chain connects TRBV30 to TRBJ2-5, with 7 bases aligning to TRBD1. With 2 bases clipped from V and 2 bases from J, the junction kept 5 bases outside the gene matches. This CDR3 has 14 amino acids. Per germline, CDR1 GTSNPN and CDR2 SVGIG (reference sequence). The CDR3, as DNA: TGTGCCTGGAGTTTAAAGGGACAGCAAGAGACCCAGTACTTC. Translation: CAWSLKGQQETQYF.

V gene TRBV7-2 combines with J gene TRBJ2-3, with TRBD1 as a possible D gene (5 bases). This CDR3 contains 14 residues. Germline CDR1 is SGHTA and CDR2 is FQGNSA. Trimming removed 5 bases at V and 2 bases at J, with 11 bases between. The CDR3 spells CASSLRVPTDTQYF. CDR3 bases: TGTGCCAGCAGCCTCAGGGTCCCCACAGATACGCAGTATTTT.

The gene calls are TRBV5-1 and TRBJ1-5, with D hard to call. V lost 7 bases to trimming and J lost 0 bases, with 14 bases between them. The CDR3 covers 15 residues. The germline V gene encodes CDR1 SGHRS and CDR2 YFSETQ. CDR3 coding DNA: TGCGCCAGCCGACTCGACGGATTTAGCAATCAGCCCCAGCATTTT. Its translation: CASRLDGFSNQPQHF.

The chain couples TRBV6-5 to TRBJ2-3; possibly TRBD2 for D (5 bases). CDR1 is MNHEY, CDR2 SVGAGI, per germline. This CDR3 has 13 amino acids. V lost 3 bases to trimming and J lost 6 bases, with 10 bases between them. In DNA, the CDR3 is TGTGCCAGCAGTTATACTAGATCGGATACGCAGTATTTT. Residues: CASSYTRSDTQYF.

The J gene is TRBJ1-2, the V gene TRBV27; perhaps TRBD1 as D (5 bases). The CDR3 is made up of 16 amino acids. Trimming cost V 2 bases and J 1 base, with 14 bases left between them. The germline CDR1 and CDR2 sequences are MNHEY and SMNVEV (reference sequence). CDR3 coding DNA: TGTGCCAGCAGTTTACAAAGCAGGGCTCATAACTATGGCTACACCTTC. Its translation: CASSLQSRAHNYGYTF.

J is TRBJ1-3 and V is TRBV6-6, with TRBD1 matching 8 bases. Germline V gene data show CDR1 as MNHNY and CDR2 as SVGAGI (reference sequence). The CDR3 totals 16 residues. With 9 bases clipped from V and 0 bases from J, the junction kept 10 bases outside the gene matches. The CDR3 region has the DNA TGTGCCAGTGGGGCAGGGGGCCAGCCCTCTGGAAACACCATATATTTT. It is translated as CASGAGGQPSGNTIYF.

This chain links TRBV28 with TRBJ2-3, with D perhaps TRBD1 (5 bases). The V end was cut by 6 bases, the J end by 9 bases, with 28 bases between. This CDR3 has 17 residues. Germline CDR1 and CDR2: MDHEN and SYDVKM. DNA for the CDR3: TGTGCCAGCAGCCCACTCGGTGATCTGCCTCTCCCAGGGACGCAGTATTTT. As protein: CASSPLGDLPLPGTQYF.

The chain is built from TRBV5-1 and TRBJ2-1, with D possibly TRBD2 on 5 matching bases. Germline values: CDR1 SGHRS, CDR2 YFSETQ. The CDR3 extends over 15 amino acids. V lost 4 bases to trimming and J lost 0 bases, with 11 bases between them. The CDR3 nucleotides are TGCGCCAGCAGCGCCGGACTGAGCTCCTACAATGAGCAGTTCTTC. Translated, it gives CASSAGLSSYNEQFF.

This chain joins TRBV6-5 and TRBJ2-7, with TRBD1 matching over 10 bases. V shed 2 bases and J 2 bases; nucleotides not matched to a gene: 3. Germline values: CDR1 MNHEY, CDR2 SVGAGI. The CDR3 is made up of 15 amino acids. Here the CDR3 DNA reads TGTGCCAGCAGTTACGGGACAGGGGTACCCTACGAGCAGTACTTC. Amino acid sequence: CASSYGTGVPYEQYF.

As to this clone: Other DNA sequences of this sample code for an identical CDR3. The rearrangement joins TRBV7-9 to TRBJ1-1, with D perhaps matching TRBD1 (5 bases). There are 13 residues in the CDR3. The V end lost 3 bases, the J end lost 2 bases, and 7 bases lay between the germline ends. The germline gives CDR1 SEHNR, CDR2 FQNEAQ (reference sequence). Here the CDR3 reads CASSLQGNTEAFF. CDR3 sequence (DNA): TGTGCCAGCAGCTTGCAGGGAAACACTGAAGCTTTCTTT.

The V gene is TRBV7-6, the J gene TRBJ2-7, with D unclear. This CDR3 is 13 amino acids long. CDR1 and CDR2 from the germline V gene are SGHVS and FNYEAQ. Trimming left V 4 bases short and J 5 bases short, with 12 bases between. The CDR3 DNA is TGTGCCAGCAGCTCCGGTCAGGCCGACGAGCAGTACTTC. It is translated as CASSSGQADEQYF.

The CDR3 sequence: CASSQGASRYGYTF. The CDR3 bases are TGTGCCAGCAGCCAAGGGGCCTCTCGCTATGGCTACACCTTC. The rearrangement joins TRBV3-1 (or the pseudogene TRBV3-2) to TRBJ1-2; D not certain. This CDR3 comprises 14 residues. Per germline, CDR1 LGHDT and CDR2 YNNKEL (reference sequence). V was trimmed by 1 base and J by 4 bases, leaving 10 bases between them.

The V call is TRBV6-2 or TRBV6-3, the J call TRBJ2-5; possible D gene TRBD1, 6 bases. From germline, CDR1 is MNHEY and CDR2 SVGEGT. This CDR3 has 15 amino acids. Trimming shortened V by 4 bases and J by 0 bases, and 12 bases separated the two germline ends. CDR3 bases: TGTGCCAGCAGTTTTTCGAACAGGGACCAAGAGACCCAGTACTTC. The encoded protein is CASSFSNRDQETQYF.

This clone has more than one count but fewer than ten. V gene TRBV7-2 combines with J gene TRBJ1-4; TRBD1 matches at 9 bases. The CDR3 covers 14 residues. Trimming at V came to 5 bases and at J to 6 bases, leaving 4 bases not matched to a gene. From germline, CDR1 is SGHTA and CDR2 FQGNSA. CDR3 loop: CASSPTGGHEKLFF. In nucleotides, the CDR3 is TGTGCCAGCAGCCCTACAGGGGGCCATGAAAAACTGTTTTTT.

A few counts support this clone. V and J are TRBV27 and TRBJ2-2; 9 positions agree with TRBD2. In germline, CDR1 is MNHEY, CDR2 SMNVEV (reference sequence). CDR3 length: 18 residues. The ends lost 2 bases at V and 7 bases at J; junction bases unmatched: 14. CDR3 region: CASSLKAPELAGIGELFF. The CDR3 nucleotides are TGTGCCAGCAGTTTAAAGGCCCCGGAGCTAGCGGGGATCGGGGAGCTGTTTTTT.

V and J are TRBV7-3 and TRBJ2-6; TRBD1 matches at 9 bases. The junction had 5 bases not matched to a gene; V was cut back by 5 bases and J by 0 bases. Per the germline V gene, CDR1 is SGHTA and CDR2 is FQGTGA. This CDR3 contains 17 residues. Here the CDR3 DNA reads TGTGCCAGCAGCGGCGGGACAGGGAACTCTGGGGCCAACGTCCTGACTTTC. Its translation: CASSGGTGNSGANVLTF.

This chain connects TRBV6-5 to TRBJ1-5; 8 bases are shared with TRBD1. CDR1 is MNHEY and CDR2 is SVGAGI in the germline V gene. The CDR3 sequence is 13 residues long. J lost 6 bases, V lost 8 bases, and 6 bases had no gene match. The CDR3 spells CASGQGRTQPQHF. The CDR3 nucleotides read TGTGCCAGCGGACAGGGACGGACTCAGCCCCAGCATTTT.